Each of the 11 T cell receptor beta chains below was sequenced from the same sample in a study of T cell responses to AZD1222 COVID-19 vaccine (dated by TCRdb to the early 2020s). Libraries were made using the immunoSEQ multiplex PCR assay. The source is immuneACCESS, and TCRdb retained only in-frame sequences with V and J called. Part of the clones is not carried over; for the studies checked, unresolved V genes explain less than half of this, and the remainder is unexplained. In all, the sample holds tens of thousands of clones, and 80% to 90% of those were seen once. The ten largest clones represent 6.8% of the sample. The sample's time point label is to be understood as: baseline before first vaccination. The sample consisted of peripheral blood, taken on day 0 of AZD1222 vaccination. Receptor source: an adult in good health.

This CDR3 reads CASSRAGGYETQYF. Here the CDR3 DNA reads TGTGCCAGCAGCCGGGCGGGGGGATACGAGACCCAGTACTTC. V gene TRBV14 combines with J gene TRBJ2-5; TRBD2 agrees at 8 bases. CDR3 length equals 14 residues. Germline V CDR1 and CDR2: SGHDN, FVKESK. The V segment lost 4 bases and the J segment 5 bases; nucleotides outside the gene matches: 6.

The CDR3: CASSPGTGSNEKLFF. For the CDR3, the DNA is TGTGCCAGCAGCCCCGGGACAGGGTCTAATGAAAAACTGTTTTTT. The chain employs TRBV28 and TRBJ1-4; TRBD1 agrees at 9 bases. Germline CDR1 is MDHEN and CDR2 is SYDVKM. The CDR3 covers 15 residues. V lost 6 bases to trimming and J lost 3 bases; unmatched junction nucleotides: 5.

This clone was counted a few times. This chain connects TRBV27 to TRBJ1-1, with D possibly matching TRBD1 (5 bases). The CDR3 has 16 amino acids. Trimming cost V 6 bases and J 1 base, with 18 bases left between them. CDR1 MNHEY and CDR2 SMNVEV come from the germline V gene (reference sequence). The CDR3 spells CASSREREGSNTEAFF. DNA for the CDR3: TGTGCCAGCAGCCGGGAACGGGAGGGGTCGAACACTGAAGCTTTCTTT.

The V gene is TRBV2, the J gene TRBJ2-5; no definite D call. Germline CDR1 reads SNHLY; CDR2 reads FYNNEI. The CDR3 runs to 17 residues. The ends were cut back, 2 bases at V and 2 bases at J, with 18 bases in the middle. CDR3 nucleotides: TGTGCCAGCAGTGAACGGTCCGTACTGGTAACACAAGAGACCCAGTACTTC. It yields the protein CASSERSVLVTQETQYF.

The V gene is TRBV2, the J gene TRBJ1-4; D is possibly TRBD1 (6 bases). CDR1 and CDR2 (germline): SNHLY, FYNNEI. The CDR3 is 17 amino acids. Trimming removed 0 bases at V and 6 bases at J, with 17 bases between. The CDR3 loop reads CASSEALRGGTHEKLFF. The DNA of the CDR3 is TGTGCCAGCAGTGAAGCGCTTCGGGGGGGCACCCATGAAAAACTGTTTTTT.

This chain uses TRBV18 with TRBJ2-4, with D perhaps TRBD1 (6 bases). This CDR3 contains 13 residues. Trimming cost V 4 bases and J 6 bases, with 10 bases left between them. Germline CDR1 and CDR2: KGHSH and LQKENI. The CDR3 loop reads CASSRLDRNIQYF. Written as DNA, the CDR3 is TGTGCCAGCTCACGACTGGACAGAAACATTCAGTACTTC.

This clone was seen just once. The chain recombines TRBV5-6 with TRBJ2-7, with 8 bases aligning to TRBD1. Germline V lookup: CDR1 SGHDT, CDR2 YYEEEE. V lost 2 bases, J lost 3 bases, and 4 bases stayed unmatched. The CDR3 extends over 14 amino acids. Written as DNA, the CDR3 is TGTGCCAGCAGCTTAGTACAGGGGGGCTACGAGCAGTACTTC. Encoded protein: CASSLVQGGYEQYF.

The V and J genes are TRBV29-1 and TRBJ1-1; possible D gene TRBD1, 5 bases. V was cut by 4 bases and J by 5 bases, with 11 bases left in between. Germline V CDR1 and CDR2: SQVTM, ANQGSEA. The CDR3 has 12 residues. The CDR3 sequence: CSVGKGETEAFF. Written as DNA, the CDR3 is TGCAGCGTTGGAAAAGGGGAGACTGAAGCTTTCTTT.

This sequence joins TRBV28 and TRBJ1-2, with a possible D match to TRBD1 (6 bases). Germline lookup yields CDR1 MDHEN and CDR2 SYDVKM. The CDR3 consists of 14 residues. Trimming removed 8 bases at V and 7 bases at J, with 20 bases between. CDR3 in amino acids: CASLIGIGGSGYTF. CDR3 in DNA: TGTGCCAGCCTCATAGGGATCGGGGGCAGTGGCTACACCTTC.

The chain joins TRBV19 to TRBJ2-3; TRBD2 is a possible D gene (6 bases). The ends were cut back, 3 bases at V and 4 bases at J, with 14 bases in the middle. From germline, CDR1 is LNHDA and CDR2 SQIVND (reference sequence). This CDR3 is 15 amino acids long. The CDR3 region has the DNA TGTGCCAGTAGTATTAACCAGCGGGTCGCAGATACGCAGTATTTT. Its translation is CASSINQRVADTQYF.

This chain links TRBV2 with TRBJ2-3, with a weak D call TRBD1 (6 bases). Germline CDR1 SNHLY, CDR2 FYNNEI. Trimming took off 7 bases at V and 2 bases at J, with 16 bases between the two ends. This CDR3 has 15 residues. CDR3 DNA sequence: TGTGCCAGCACCCCCAGAGGGGGTACCACAGATACGCAGTATTTT. It specifies CASTPRGGTTDTQYF. Full variable domain (remainder filled in from reference TRBV2 and TRBJ2-3): EPEVTQTPSHQVTQMGQEVILRCVPISNHLYFYWYRQILGQKVEFLVSFYNNEISEKSEIFDDQFSVERPDGSNFTLKIRSTKLEDSAMYFCASTPRGGTTDTQYFGPGTRLTVL.